The entry below describes one TCR beta chain. This specimen comes from a study of blood T cell repertoires in COVID-19. Germline V gives CDR1 SGHNT, CDR2 YYREEE (reference sequence). This CDR3 has 15 residues. The V and J ends lost 5 bases and 1 base, in that order; junction bases with no gene match: 6. Only in-frame clones appear in the TCRdb table, and some are missing; sequencing was by immunoSEQ multiplex PCR. Found here are approximately 120,000 clones, over 70% of them singletons; the top ten hold under 4.5%. This receptor was taken from a woman aged 45 to 65 with acute or convalescent COVID-19. The genes are TRBV5-4 and TRBJ2-5; 9 bases agree with TRBD2. The sample taken for sequencing was peripheral blood. The CDR3, as DNA: TGTGCCAGCAGGCGAGCGACTAGCGGCCAAGAGACCCAGTACTTC. Protein product: CASRRATSGQETQYF. Filled out from reference TRBV5-4 and TRBJ2-5, the complete variable domain reads ETGVTQSPTHLIKTRGQQVTLRCSSQSGHNTVSWYQQALGQGPQFIFQYYREEENGRGNFPPRFSGLQFPNYSSELNVNALELDDSALYLCASRRATSGQETQYFGPGTRLLVL.